The 13 T cell receptor beta chains below were found in one sample sequenced in a study of blood T cell repertoires in COVID-19. Some clones are missing from TCRdb's copy, which holds only in-frame ones; the method was immunoSEQ multiplex PCR. The sample lists 150,000 or so clones; 80% to 90% were seen once. The specimen sequenced was peripheral blood. The receptor source for this set is a man between 60 and 75 years old with COVID-19, enrolled during active disease.

The genes are TRBV7-2 and TRBJ1-4; a weak D match, TRBD1 (5 bases). Per germline, CDR1 SGHTA and CDR2 FQGNSA. CDR3 length equals 14 residues. V was shortened by 4 bases and J by 7 bases, with 13 bases between the two germline ends. The CDR3 here is CASSSRGRVEKLFF. Written as DNA, the CDR3 is TGTGCCAGCAGCTCGCGGGGCAGAGTTGAAAAACTGTTTTTT.

This clone has just a few counts. CDR3 nucleotides: TGTGCCTTAAAGGACAGGCCTAATGAAAAACTGTTTTTT. Its protein product is CALKDRPNEKLFF. The genes are TRBV6-5 and TRBJ1-4, with 7 bases lining up with TRBD1. J lost 3 bases, V lost 11 bases, and 6 bases had no gene match. Germline-derived CDR1 and CDR2 are MNHEY and SVGAGI. CDR3 length: 13 residues.

The chain recombines TRBV6-1 with TRBJ1-1, with D uncertain. CDR3 length: 14 amino acids. V lost 2 bases and J 3 bases, leaving 10 bases between the germline ends. Per germline, CDR1 MNHNS and CDR2 SASEGT. The CDR3 spells CASSETWSYTEAFF. CDR3 in DNA: TGTGCCAGCAGTGAAACATGGAGCTACACTGAAGCTTTCTTT.

CDR3 residues: CASSVDRVLAGTEAFF. The CDR3 DNA reads TGTGCCAGCAGCGTGGACAGGGTCCTGGCCGGCACTGAAGCTTTCTTT. The chain carries TRBV7-9 and TRBJ1-1; 8 nucleotides line up with TRBD1. J gave up 4 bases and V 5 bases, and 12 bases lay outside the gene matches. In germline, CDR1 is SEHNR, CDR2 FQNEAQ (reference sequence). The CDR3 sequence is 16 residues long.

The chain carries TRBV7-2 and TRBJ2-6; the D is unclear. The germline V gene encodes CDR1 SGHTA and CDR2 FQGNSA. Trimming removed 1 base from V and 5 bases from J, with 9 bases in between. This CDR3 has 15 amino acids. The CDR3 spells CASSLDFTRANVLTF. CDR3 nucleotides: TGTGCCAGCAGCTTAGACTTCACCAGGGCCAACGTCCTGACTTTC.

The chain uses TRBV6-1 and TRBJ1-5; D is possibly TRBD1 (6 bases). Germline CDR1 and CDR2: MNHNS and SASEGT. V shed 3 bases and J shed 11 bases, with 14 bases lying between them. The CDR3 length is 13 residues. In DNA form, the CDR3 reads TGTGCCAGCAGTGACGAGGTAGACAGGACCCAGCATTTT. Amino acids: CASSDEVDRTQHF.

The chain has TRBV15 and TRBJ1-1; D uncertain. CDR1 is LNHNV and CDR2 is YYDKDF in the germline V gene (reference sequence). The CDR3 loop spans 14 amino acids. The ends were cut back, 1 base at V and 1 base at J, with 7 bases in the middle. CDR3 in DNA: TGTGCCACCAGCAGAGTCCAGTCGAACACTGAAGCTTTCTTT. Protein product: CATSRVQSNTEAFF.

This chain joins TRBV2 and TRBJ2-7, with TRBD1 matching 8 bases. This CDR3 contains 13 residues. Germline lookup yields CDR1 SNHLY and CDR2 FYNNEI. With 4 bases clipped from V and 3 bases from J, the junction kept 2 bases outside the gene matches. The CDR3 loop is CASSVGQGYEQYF. For the CDR3, the DNA is TGTGCCAGCAGTGTCGGACAGGGCTACGAGCAGTACTTC.

The chain uses TRBV27 and TRBJ1-1; D possibly corresponds to TRBD1 (6 bases). The CDR3 runs 13 residues. V lost 6 bases, J lost 0 bases, and 8 bases lay in between. Germline lookup yields CDR1 MNHEY and CDR2 SMNVEV (reference sequence). CDR3 region: CASRGTLNTEAFF. The DNA for the CDR3 is TGTGCCAGCAGGGGGACATTGAACACTGAAGCTTTCTTT.

The rearrangement uses TRBV6-2 or TRBV6-3 and TRBJ2-1, with a tentative D call TRBD1 (6 bases). This CDR3 contains 12 residues. Trimming took off 6 bases at V and 10 bases at J, with 13 bases between the two ends. Germline V lookup: CDR1 MNHEY, CDR2 SVGEGT. The CDR3 sequence: CASRPQDSEQFF. The CDR3, as DNA: TGTGCCAGCAGACCTCAGGACAGCGAGCAGTTCTTC.

This clone was seen more than once but under ten times. The chain couples TRBV6-5 to TRBJ1-1; D might be TRBD1 (5 bases). V lost 0 bases and J lost 5, with 13 bases in between. In germline, CDR1 is MNHEY, CDR2 SVGAGI. There are 15 residues in the CDR3. In DNA, the CDR3 is TGTGCCAGCAGTTACTCGAGTCTGGGGGGTACTGAAGCTTTCTTT. Protein product: CASSYSSLGGTEAFF.

The rearrangement uses TRBV7-2 and TRBJ2-5; the match to TRBD2 covers 8 bases. This CDR3 comprises 16 residues. Trimming at V came to 5 bases and at J to 5 bases, leaving 13 bases not matched to a gene. Germline V gene lookup returns CDR1 SGHTA and CDR2 FQGNSA. In nucleotides, the CDR3 is TGTGCCAGCAGCCCATCCTCGGGGGGGCCTGGGGAGACCCAGTACTTC. Amino acids: CASSPSSGGPGETQYF.

The chain joins TRBV14 to TRBJ2-7, with 7 bases identical to TRBD1. This CDR3 region has 18 residues. The germline gives CDR1 SGHDN, CDR2 FVKESK. V gave up 4 bases and J gave up 6 bases; unmatched junction bases: 21. CDR3 amino acids: CASSPDRSSQLFWGEQYF. The DNA for the CDR3 is TGTGCCAGCAGCCCGGACAGGAGCTCTCAGCTTTTTTGGGGCGAGCAGTACTTC.